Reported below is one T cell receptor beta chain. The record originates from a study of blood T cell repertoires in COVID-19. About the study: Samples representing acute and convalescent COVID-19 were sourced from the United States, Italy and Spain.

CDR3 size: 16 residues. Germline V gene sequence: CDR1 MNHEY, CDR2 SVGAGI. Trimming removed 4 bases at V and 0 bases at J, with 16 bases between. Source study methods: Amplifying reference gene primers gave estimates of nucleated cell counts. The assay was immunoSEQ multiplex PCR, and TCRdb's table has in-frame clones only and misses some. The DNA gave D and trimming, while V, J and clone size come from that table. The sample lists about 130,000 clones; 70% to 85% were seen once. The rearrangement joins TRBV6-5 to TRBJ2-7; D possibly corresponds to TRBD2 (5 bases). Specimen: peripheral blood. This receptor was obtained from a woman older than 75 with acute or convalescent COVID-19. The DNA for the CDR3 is TGTGCCAGCAGTTCGCCGGGAAGGAGCCGCTCCTACGAGCAGTACTTC. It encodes CASSSPGRSRSYEQYF.